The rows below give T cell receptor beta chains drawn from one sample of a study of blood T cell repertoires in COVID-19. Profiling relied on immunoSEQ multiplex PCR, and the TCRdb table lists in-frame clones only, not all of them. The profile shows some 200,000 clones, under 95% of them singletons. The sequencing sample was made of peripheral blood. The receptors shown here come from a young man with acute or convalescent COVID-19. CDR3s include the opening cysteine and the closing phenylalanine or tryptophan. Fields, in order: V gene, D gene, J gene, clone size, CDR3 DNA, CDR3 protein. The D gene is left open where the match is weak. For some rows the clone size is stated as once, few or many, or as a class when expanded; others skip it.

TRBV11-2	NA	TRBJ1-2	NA	TGTGCCAGCAGCTCTAGTTACTCTTATGGCTACACCTTC	CASSSSYSYGYTF
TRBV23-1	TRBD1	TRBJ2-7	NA	TGCGCCAGCAGTCAATCTCCGCGGTCGGTCGTCAGGGAAGCAGGGGGCTGTTTCTACGAGCAGTACTTC	CASSQSPRSVVREAGGCFYEQYF
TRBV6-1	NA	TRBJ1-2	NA	TGTGCCAGCAGTGAACGAATGATATCTGGGGGCGGCTACACCTTC	CASSERMISGGGYTF
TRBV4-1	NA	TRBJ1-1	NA	TGCGCCAGCAGCCAAGCACAGAGGAACACTGAAGCTTTCTTT	CASSQAQRNTEAFF
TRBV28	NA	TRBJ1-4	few	TGTGCCACCCAACCGGGGGGAGCGACTAATGAAAAACTGTTTTTT	CATQPGGATNEKLFF
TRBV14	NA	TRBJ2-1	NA	TGTGCCAGCAGCCAGCACTCGGGAGCTGAGCAGTTCTTC	CASSQHSGAEQFF
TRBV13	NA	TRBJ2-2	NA	TGTGCCAGCAGCTTATTTATGGGGGAGCTGTTTTTT	CASSLFMGELFF
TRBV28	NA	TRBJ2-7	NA	TGTGCCAGCAGGGTTACAGGGTACGAGCAGTACTTC	CASRVTGYEQYF
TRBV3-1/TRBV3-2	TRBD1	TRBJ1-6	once	TGTGCCAGCAGCCCCAGGACAGGAATATTCTATAATTCACCCCTCCACTTT	CASSPRTGIFYNSPLHF
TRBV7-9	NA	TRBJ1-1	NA	TGTGCCAGCAGCCAGCGCGGGGGGGACACTGAAGCTTTCTTT	CASSQRGGDTEAFF
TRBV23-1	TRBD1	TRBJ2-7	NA	TGCGCCAGCAGTCAGACAGGGGGGCGGGGGTACGAGCAGTACTTC	CASSQTGGRGYEQYF
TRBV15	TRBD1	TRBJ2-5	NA	TGTGCCACCAGCAGGGACAGGGGAAAAGAGACCCAGTACTTC	CATSRDRGKETQYF
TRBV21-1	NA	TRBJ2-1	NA	TGTGCCAGCAGCAAAAAAGCGCGGGGTATCAACAATGAGCAGTTCTTC	CASSKKARGINNEQFF
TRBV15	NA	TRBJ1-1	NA	TGTGCCACCAGCCGAGACAGTCCCGCTGAAGCTTTCTTT	CATSRDSPAEAFF
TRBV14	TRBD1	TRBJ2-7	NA	TGTGCCAGCAGCCCAGACAGGGTGGACCACGAGCAGTACTTC	CASSPDRVDHEQYF